Listed below are T cell receptor beta chains from one sample, sequenced in a study of blood T cells in healthy people across ages. MiXCR, applied by TCRdb to the 5' RACE reads, yields one record per CDR3 protein. The data contain roughly 640,000 distinct CDR3 sequences, roughly 31% of them singletons. The specimen sequenced was blood. These receptors came from a woman of 80 years or more in good health. Both conserved end residues are part of each CDR3. D genes are given only for firm matches. The listing skips clone size in some rows; elsewhere it reads once, few, many or a size class.

j_call v_call d_call clone_size cdr3_nt cdr3_aa
TRBJ2-1 TRBV11-2 - many TGTGCCAGCAGCTTAGCACATGCCAGGGTAGGGCAGTTCTTC CASSLAHARVGQFF
TRBJ2-3 TRBV4-2 TRBD1 many TGTGCCAGCAGCGACGACAGGGTAGACACAGATACGCAGTATTTT CASSDDRVDTDTQYF
TRBJ1-2 TRBV12-3/TRBV12-4 - many TGTGCCAGCAGTTTAATCGGTTTAGGTGGCTACACCTTC CASSLIGLGGYTF
TRBJ2-5 TRBV6-6 TRBD2 many TGTGCCAGCAGTTACCGGGGAGGGGTCGAGACCCAGTACTTC CASSYRGGVETQYF
TRBJ2-5 TRBV7-2 - many TGTGCCAGCAGCCCCGACGGCAGGGGAGGGGAGACCCAGTACTTC CASSPDGRGGETQYF
TRBJ2-1 TRBV18 - many TGTGCCAGCTCACCACCTAGAACAGGGACCTCAAACAATGAGCAGTTCTTC CASSPPRTGTSNNEQFF
TRBJ1-2 TRBV6-6 - few TGTGCCAGCAGTTATTTCCCGAGGGACGGCTACACCTTC CASSYFPRDGYTF
TRBJ2-5 TRBV5-1 TRBD2 few TGCGCCAGCAGCTCCGTGAGTCAGGGAGGGGAGACCCAGTACTTC CASSSVSQGGETQYF
TRBJ1-1 TRBV20-1 - - TGCGGTGCGGAAAGGGCAGAAGCTTTCTTT CGAERAEAFF
TRBJ1-1 TRBV5-1 - - TGCGCCAGCAGTCGGGAGCGCGTGAAAACTGAAGCTTTCTTT CASSRERVKTEAFF
TRBJ1-6 TRBV12-3/TRBV12-4 - many TGTGCCAGCCTCAGGGAAGGCGGTAATTCACCCCTCCACTTT CASLREGGNSPLHF
TRBJ2-3 TRBV7-2 - - TGTGCCAGCGGTGGGGCTCGCACAGATACGCAGTATTTT CASGGARTDTQYF
TRBJ2-7 TRBV20-1 TRBD1 - TGCAGTGCTTCCGGACAGGGCCACGAGCAGTACTTC CSASGQGHEQYF
TRBJ2-3 TRBV9 TRBD1 many TGTGCCAGCAGCGTAGATGGACAGGTAGGGGCAAATACGCAGTATTTT CASSVDGQVGANTQYF
TRBJ1-5 TRBV19 - - TGTGCCAGTAGCCATGGGGGGCTTAATCAGCCCCAGCATTTT CASSHGGLNQPQHF
TRBJ2-3 TRBV5-1 - many TGCGCCAGCAGCTCCTCTTTACAGGTCACAACGAGAGATACGCAGTATTTT CASSSSLQVTTRDTQYF
TRBJ1-2 TRBV27 - many TGTGCCAGCAGTTCGGCGGGTCGGTATGGCTACACCTTC CASSSAGRYGYTF
TRBJ2-1 TRBV5-1 TRBD2 - TGCGCCAGCAGCTTGGAGGGACTAGTGAACAATGAGCAGTTCTTC CASSLEGLVNNEQFF
TRBJ1-5 TRBV7-2 TRBD1 many TGTGCCAGCAGCGCCCTAAATCCGGGGACAGGGGTGAATCAGCCCCAGCATTTT CASSALNPGTGVNQPQHF
TRBJ2-7 TRBV6-6 - - TGTGCCAGCAGCCCCGGGAAGGACCTCCTCCCCTACGAGCAGTACTTC CASSPGKDLLPYEQYF
TRBJ2-7 TRBV20-1 - many TGCAGTGCTAGAGATCGGGAGAGGATCACCTACGAGCAGTACTTC CSARDRERITYEQYF
TRBJ2-7 TRBV5-6 - many TGTGCCAGCAGCGCCGACAGGACCAGCTCCTACGAGCAGTACTTC CASSADRTSSYEQYF
TRBJ1-1 TRBV6-5 - - TGTGCCAGCAGTTACTCGACGGGGGCAGGCATGAACACTGAAGCTTTCTTT CASSYSTGAGMNTEAFF
TRBJ2-1 TRBV6-1 TRBD1 many TGTGCCAGCAGGCCACGGGACAGGGAATGGAGCGGTGAGCAGTTCTTC CASRPRDREWSGEQFF
TRBJ1-5 TRBV30 TRBD1 many TGTGCCTGTGCCAGGGGGCGAGGATCTCAGCCCCAGCATTTT CACARGRGSQPQHF
TRBJ1-2 TRBV20-1 - many TGCAGTGCTAGAGAGACCTACCAGAACTATGGCTACACCTTC CSARETYQNYGYTF
TRBJ2-5 TRBV28 - many TGTGCCAGCAGTTCCTACAGGGCCCGGGGGCAAGAGACCCAGTACTTC CASSSYRARGQETQYF
TRBJ1-5 TRBV28 - - TGTGCCAGCAGTTTTTGGGCTGGGGGCAGCAATCAGCCCCAGCATTTT CASSFWAGGSNQPQHF
TRBJ1-1 TRBV9 - - TGTGCCAGCTCGGTGGGGGGCGTGACCACTGAAGCTTTCTTT CASSVGGVTTEAFF